This is a list of T cell receptor beta chains from one sample in a study of shared clonotypes between healthy human individuals. Sequencing used immunoSEQ multiplex PCR; TCRdb keeps in-frame clones, though not all of them. This sample carries roughly 600,000 clones, roughly 98% of them seen once, and the ten largest clones take 0.3% to 0.35%. Sequenced sample: naive CD8+ T cells sorted from blood. The receptor source for this set is a young man in good health. The conserved cysteine and the conserved F or W are not part of the CDR3 here. A D gene is named only where the DNA matches it firmly.

v_call: TRBV5-7; d_call: TRBD1; cdr3_aa: ATPPGQPTGELF
v_call: TRBV29-1; d_call: TRBD1; cdr3_aa: SVRDRVNQPQH
v_call: TRBV11-3; d_call: -; cdr3_aa: ASSYGSDEQF
v_call: TRBV11-2; d_call: -; cdr3_aa: ASSLWTGVDEQF
v_call: TRBV5-6; d_call: -; cdr3_aa: ASSLGLTEAF
v_call: TRBV6-5; d_call: -; cdr3_aa: ASSPRFTGNYGYT
v_call: TRBV14; d_call: TRBD1; cdr3_aa: ASSQRQGSSYNEQF
v_call: TRBV28; d_call: -; cdr3_aa: ASSSALNTGELF
v_call: TRBV19; d_call: TRBD1; cdr3_aa: ASSILGSAGTGVEQY
v_call: TRBV10-3; d_call: TRBD2; cdr3_aa: AISERLAGVQRDTQY
v_call: TRBV9; d_call: -; cdr3_aa: ASSAHRGS
v_call: TRBV11-2; d_call: TRBD1; cdr3_aa: ASSSGDSLKDT
v_call: TRBV2; d_call: -; cdr3_aa: ASREGISYEQY
v_call: TRBV6-5; d_call: -; cdr3_aa: ASSYSTANTEAF
v_call: TRBV27; d_call: -; cdr3_aa: ASSLNTRSGLF
v_call: TRBV5-1; d_call: -; cdr3_aa: ASSLALALETQY
v_call: TRBV28; d_call: -; cdr3_aa: ASSLLMGGPRKETQY
v_call: TRBV5-1; d_call: -; cdr3_aa: ASSLRTPIEQY
v_call: TRBV5-5; d_call: -; cdr3_aa: ASSLLGGRSHEQY
v_call: TRBV5-1; d_call: -; cdr3_aa: ASSSEELTDTQY
v_call: TRBV7-6; d_call: TRBD1; cdr3_aa: ASSLNRGASGANVLT
v_call: TRBV5-4; d_call: -; cdr3_aa: ASSRGENNEQF
v_call: TRBV10-2; d_call: -; cdr3_aa: ASSDIGVGEAF
v_call: TRBV30; d_call: -; cdr3_aa: AWSVPQNEQY
v_call: TRBV28; d_call: TRBD2; cdr3_aa: TSSGGSTDTQY
v_call: TRBV11-2; d_call: -; cdr3_aa: ASSLRRGGTDTQY
v_call: TRBV15; d_call: -; cdr3_aa: ATSRDSFTGSYNEQF
v_call: TRBV29-1; d_call: -; cdr3_aa: SYRDNSYEQY
v_call: TRBV27; d_call: TRBD2; cdr3_aa: ASKLAGVSYNEQF
v_call: TRBV5-1; d_call: -; cdr3_aa: ASSQRALSYEQY
v_call: TRBV7-8; d_call: -; cdr3_aa: ASSPTAEPEQY
v_call: TRBV10-3; d_call: -; cdr3_aa: AIRNPTIPVHNEQF
v_call: TRBV11-2; d_call: -; cdr3_aa: ASSLDLWRDTQY
v_call: TRBV14; d_call: TRBD1; cdr3_aa: ASSFRTGMNTEAF
v_call: TRBV4-2; d_call: TRBD1; cdr3_aa: ASSQDPGQGSEKLF
v_call: TRBV13; d_call: TRBD2; cdr3_aa: ASSSGLAGMSAKNIQY
v_call: TRBV11-2; d_call: TRBD2; cdr3_aa: ASSLGTSGNEQF
v_call: TRBV6-1; d_call: TRBD2; cdr3_aa: ASSESGVYTDTQY
v_call: TRBV5-1; d_call: TRBD2; cdr3_aa: ASSLEGLAGDYNEQF